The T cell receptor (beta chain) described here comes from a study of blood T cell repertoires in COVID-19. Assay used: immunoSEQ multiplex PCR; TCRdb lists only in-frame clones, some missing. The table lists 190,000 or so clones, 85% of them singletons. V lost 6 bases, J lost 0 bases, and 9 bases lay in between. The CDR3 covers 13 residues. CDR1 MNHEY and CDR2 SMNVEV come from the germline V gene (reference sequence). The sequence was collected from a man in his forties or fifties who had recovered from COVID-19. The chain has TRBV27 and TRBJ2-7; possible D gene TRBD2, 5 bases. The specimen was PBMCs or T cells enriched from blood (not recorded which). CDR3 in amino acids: CASRLTISYEQYF. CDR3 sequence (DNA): TGTGCCAGCAGACTGACTATCTCCTACGAGCAGTACTTC.